The 9 T cell receptor beta chains in this list originate from one sample, sequenced in a study of radiation and T cells in renal cell carcinoma. Time point specified: blood 2 weeks post-SBRT. Treatment indicated: 15 Gy SBRT to primary tumor, nephrectomy 4 weeks later. The data were produced by immunoSEQ multiplex PCR, yet TCRdb's version contains in-frame clones alone and is incomplete. The sample has around 76,000 clones, 82% seen once; the top ten hold 5.5% to 7.5%. Material: blood, obtained from a patient whose treatment included radiotherapy and nephrectomy. The receptors shown here come from a man in his sixties with renal cell carcinoma.

This chain's CDR3 is CASSPLGGTNTGELFF. The DNA for the CDR3 is TGTGCCAGCAGTCCCTTAGGAGGGACGAACACCGGGGAGCTGTTTTTT. V and J are TRBV2 and TRBJ2-2, with D perhaps TRBD2 (6 bases). This CDR3 is built from 16 residues. From germline, CDR1 is SNHLY and CDR2 FYNNEI. Between the trimmed V and J ends, which lost 5 bases and 0 bases, there was a span of 13 bases. The full variable domain, rest sourced from reference TRBV2 and TRBJ2-2, is EPEVTQTPSHQVTQMGQEVILRCVPISNHLYFYWYRQILGQKVEFLVSFYNNEISEKSEIFDDQFSVERPDGSNFTLKIRSTKLEDSAMYFCASSPLGGTNTGELFFGEGSRLTVL.

This chain connects TRBV4-1 to TRBJ1-2; D is ambiguous. Germline V gene lookup returns CDR1 MGHRA and CDR2 YSYEKL. The CDR3 sequence is 16 residues long. With 0 bases removed from V and 0 bases from J, the gap between germline ends came to 11 bases. The CDR3 region is CASSQDARTANYGYTF. Here the CDR3 DNA reads TGCGCCAGCAGCCAAGATGCGAGGACTGCTAACTATGGCTACACCTTC.

V gene TRBV7-2 combines with J gene TRBJ1-2, with TRBD1 identical over 7 bases. CDR1 and CDR2 from the germline V gene are SGHTA and FQGNSA. The CDR3 spans 14 residues. Trimming cost V 1 base and J 8 bases; bases outside gene matches: 7. DNA for the CDR3: TGTGCCAGCAGCTTAGTAGGGGGCGCAAAGGGCTACACCTTC. Its translation: CASSLVGGAKGYTF.

This sequence joins TRBV7-2 and TRBJ1-5; 7 bases map to TRBD1. The germline V gene encodes CDR1 SGHTA and CDR2 FQGNSA. The ends lost 2 bases at V and 3 bases at J; junction bases unmatched: 1. The CDR3 is 14 amino acids. CDR3 sequence: CASSLTGANQPQHF. The DNA of the CDR3 is TGTGCCAGCAGCTTAACAGGGGCCAATCAGCCCCAGCATTTT.

This clone was counted once. The chain is built from TRBV25-1 and TRBJ1-4; 8 bases fit TRBD1. In germline, CDR1 is MGHDK, CDR2 SYGVNS. The CDR3 length is 15 residues. The ends lost 3 bases at V and 7 bases at J; junction bases unmatched: 7. CDR3 sequence: CASSDAGGAGEKLFF. CDR3 coding DNA: TGTGCCAGCAGTGACGCAGGGGGCGCGGGTGAAAAACTGTTTTTT.

This clone showed up just once. This rearrangement joins TRBV6-6 to TRBJ1-1, with 7 bases lining up with TRBD1. CDR3 length: 13 amino acids. The V gene end was trimmed by 9 bases and the J gene end by 4 bases; junction bases not matched to a gene: 8. Per the germline V gene, CDR1 is MNHNY and CDR2 is SVGAGI (reference sequence). The CDR3 nucleotides are TGTGCCAGTGACCAGGGGGTGGGCACTGAAGCTTTCTTT. Its protein product is CASDQGVGTEAFF.

The chain combines TRBV29-1 with TRBJ2-1, with D tentatively TRBD1 or TRBD2 (5 bases each). CDR1 SQVTM and CDR2 ANQGSEA come from the germline V gene. V lost 6 bases, J lost 2 bases, and 11 bases lay in between. The CDR3 contains 13 residues. The CDR3 nucleotides are TGCAGCGTCCAAGCGGACACCTACAATGAGCAGTTCTTC. Translated, it gives CSVQADTYNEQFF.

This chain links TRBV28 with TRBJ2-1, with 9 bases identical to TRBD2. There are 15 residues in the CDR3. Germline V gene sequence: CDR1 MDHEN, CDR2 SYDVKM. The ends lost 8 bases at V and 4 bases at J; junction bases unmatched: 9. CDR3 nucleotide sequence: TGTGCCAGCGGGGTAGCGGGAGAGAGGTACAATGAGCAGTTCTTC. Translation gives CASGVAGERYNEQFF. Looking up the rest from reference TRBV28 and TRBJ2-1 gives the full variable domain: DVKVTQSSRYLVKRTGEKVFLECVQDMDHENMFWYRQDPGLGLRLIYFSYDVKMKEKGDIPEGYSVSREKKERFSLILESASTNQTSMYLCASGVAGERYNEQFFGPGTRLTVL.

The chain employs TRBV11-2 and TRBJ2-7, with a possible D match to TRBD2 (7 bases). The CDR3 length is 14 residues. Germline V gene sequence: CDR1 SGHAT, CDR2 FQNNGV. V was trimmed by 5 bases and J by 4 bases, leaving 15 bases between them. CDR3 sequence (DNA): TGTGCCAGCAGCCCCCCGGGGGGCTCGTACGAGCAGTACTTC. This encodes CASSPPGGSYEQYF.